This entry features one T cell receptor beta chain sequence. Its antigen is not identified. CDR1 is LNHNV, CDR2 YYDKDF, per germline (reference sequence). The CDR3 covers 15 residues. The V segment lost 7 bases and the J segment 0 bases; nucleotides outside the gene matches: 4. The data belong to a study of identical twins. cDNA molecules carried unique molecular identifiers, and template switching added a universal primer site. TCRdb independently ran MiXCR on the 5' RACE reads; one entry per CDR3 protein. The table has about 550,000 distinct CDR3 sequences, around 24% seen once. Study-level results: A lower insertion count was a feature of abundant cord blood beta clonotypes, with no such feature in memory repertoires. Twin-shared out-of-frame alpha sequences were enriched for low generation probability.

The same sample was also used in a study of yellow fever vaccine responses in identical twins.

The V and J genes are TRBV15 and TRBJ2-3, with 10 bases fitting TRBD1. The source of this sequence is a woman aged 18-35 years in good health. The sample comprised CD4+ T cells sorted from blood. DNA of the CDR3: TGTGCCACCATCCGGGACAGGGGTAGCACAGATACGCAGTATTTT. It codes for CATIRDRGSTDTQYF.